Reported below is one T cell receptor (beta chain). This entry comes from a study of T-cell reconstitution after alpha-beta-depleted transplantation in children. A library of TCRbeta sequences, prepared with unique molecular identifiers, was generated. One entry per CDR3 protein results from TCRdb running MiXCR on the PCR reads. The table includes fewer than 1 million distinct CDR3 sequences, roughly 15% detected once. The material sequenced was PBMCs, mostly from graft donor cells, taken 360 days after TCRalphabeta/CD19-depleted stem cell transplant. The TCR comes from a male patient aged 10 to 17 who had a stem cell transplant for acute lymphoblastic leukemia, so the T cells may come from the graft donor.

CDR3 nucleotides: TGTGCCAGCAGTATTAACTTAAGACGGAGACTAGCGGGAGACAATGAGCAGTTCTTC. Residues: CASSINLRRRLAGDNEQFF. This chain joins TRBV27 and TRBJ2-1, with TRBD2 identical over 12 bases. The CDR3 runs to 19 residues. J lost 5 bases, V lost 5 bases, and 16 bases had no gene match. The germline V gene has CDR1 MNHEY and CDR2 SMNVEV (reference sequence).